This T cell receptor beta chain appears in the sequencing data of a study of T cell clonality in common variable immunodeficiency. The study's findings and limits: In common variable immunodeficiency, TCR beta chains reportedly carried fewer deletions and N-nucleotide insertions.

Trimming cost V 2 bases and J 5 bases; bases outside gene matches: 4. Germline CDR1 is GTSNPN and CDR2 is SVGIG (reference sequence). The CDR3 consists of 14 residues. Blood came from CVID subjects not ill and not taking immunomodulatory or immunosuppressive medication. As concerns this clone: Its specificity is unknown. Read data end 3 residues before the CDR3 end; the end is taken from the germline J gene.

Method: immunoSEQ multiplex PCR; TCRdb's copy keeps in-frame clones and lacks some. This repertoire holds approximately 29,000 clones, and none appear only once. The clonotype comes from a human donor with common variable immunodeficiency. Specimen: peripheral blood mononuclear cells. The J gene is TRBJ2-5, the V gene TRBV30; TRBD2 matches at 11 bases. This chain's CDR3 is CAWSFSGGVETQYF. Incomplete CDR3 DNA: TGTGCCTGGAGTTTTAGCGGGGGGGTGGAGACC. Combining the CDR3 with reference TRBV30 and TRBJ2-5 gives the whole variable domain SQTIHQWPATLVQPVGSPLSLECTVEGTSNPNLYWYRQAAGRGLQLLFYSVGIGQISSEVPQNLSASRPQDRQFILSSKKLLLSDSGFYLCAWSFSGGVETQYFGPGTRLLVL.